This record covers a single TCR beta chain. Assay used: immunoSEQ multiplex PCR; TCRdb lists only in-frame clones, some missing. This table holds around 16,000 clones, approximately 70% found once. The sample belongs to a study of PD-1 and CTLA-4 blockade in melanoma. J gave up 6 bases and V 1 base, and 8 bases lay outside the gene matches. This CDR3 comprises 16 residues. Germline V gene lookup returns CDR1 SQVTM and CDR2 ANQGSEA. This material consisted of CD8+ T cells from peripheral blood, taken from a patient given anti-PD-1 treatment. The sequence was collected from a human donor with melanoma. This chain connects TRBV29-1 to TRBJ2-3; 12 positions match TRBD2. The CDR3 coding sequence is TGCAGCGTTGAAGGAGCTAGCGGGGGGGCAGTGGATACGCAGTATTTT. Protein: CSVEGASGGAVDTQYF.